One and the same sample provided the 22 T cell receptor beta chains below, sequenced in a study of blood T cell repertoires in COVID-19. The repertoire was sequenced with immunoSEQ multiplex PCR; TCRdb's copy has only in-frame clones and lacks some. The profile shows some 120,000 clones, roughly four fifths of them singletons. The specimen sequenced was peripheral blood. The source is a woman between 50 and 59 years old with acute or convalescent COVID-19.

This chain joins TRBV2 and TRBJ1-1; a weak D match, TRBD1 (6 bases). Trimming removed 0 bases at V and 5 bases at J, with 13 bases between. CDR3 length: 15 amino acids. Germline CDR1 SNHLY, CDR2 FYNNEI. CDR3 coding DNA: TGTGCCAGCAGTGAAGCCGGCCAGGGGCGAACTGAAGCTTTCTTT. Amino acids: CASSEAGQGRTEAFF. Variable domain in full (rest from reference TRBV2 and TRBJ1-1): EPEVTQTPSHQVTQMGQEVILRCVPISNHLYFYWYRQILGQKVEFLVSFYNNEISEKSEIFDDQFSVERPDGSNFTLKIRSTKLEDSAMYFCASSEAGQGRTEAFFGQGTRLTVV.

The chain combines TRBV5-1 with TRBJ1-2, with TRBD1 as a possible D gene (6 bases). The CDR3 has 13 residues. In germline, CDR1 is SGHRS, CDR2 YFSETQ. Trimming pared 0 bases from V and 9 bases from J, leaving 12 bases between. The CDR3 sequence: CASSLGAGESYTF. The CDR3 DNA sequence: TGCGCCAGCAGCTTGGGGGCAGGGGAAAGCTACACCTTC.

The chain recombines TRBV5-5 with TRBJ1-2, with 7 bases fitting TRBD1. In germline, CDR1 is SGHKS, CDR2 YYEKEE (reference sequence). After removal of 3 bases from V and 5 bases from J, the junction contained 4 bases not matched to a gene. There are 13 residues in the CDR3. CDR3 amino acids: CASSWTGSYGYTF. The CDR3 nucleotides read TGTGCCAGCAGCTGGACAGGATCATATGGCTACACCTTC.

The chain couples TRBV6-5 to TRBJ2-2, with TRBD1 identical over 9 bases. CDR1 and CDR2 (germline): MNHEY, SVGAGI. J lost 7 bases, V lost 7 bases, and 7 bases had no gene match. This CDR3 comprises 14 residues. The CDR3 here is CASNLGQGGGELFF. The DNA of the CDR3 is TGTGCCAGCAACCTGGGACAGGGTGGCGGGGAGCTGTTTTTT.

The rearrangement links TRBV3-1 (or the pseudogene TRBV3-2) to TRBJ1-5; D is possibly TRBD1 (6 bases). Germline lookup yields CDR1 LGHDT and CDR2 YNNKEL (reference sequence). Between the trimmed V and J ends, which lost 4 bases and 3 bases, there was a span of 13 bases. The CDR3 runs to 15 residues. The CDR3 bases are TGTGCCAGCAGCCTTTCGGACAGCAACAATCAGCCCCAGCATTTT. This encodes CASSLSDSNNQPQHF.

V usage is TRBV12-3 or TRBV12-4 and J usage is TRBJ1-2; 7 bases match TRBD1. With V trimmed by 9 bases and J by 7 bases, 5 bases remained unmatched. This CDR3 has 11 residues. The CDR3 sequence is CASSQGSGYTF. DNA for the CDR3: TGTGCCAGTTCACAGGGGTCTGGCTACACCTTC.

The V call is TRBV11-2, the J call TRBJ2-3, with D hard to call. The V and J ends lost 5 bases and 1 base respectively, with 13 bases between them. Germline CDR1 and CDR2: SGHAT and FQNNGV. The CDR3 totals 15 residues. As DNA, the CDR3 is TGTGCCAGCAGCCGCGGCGTCGGAGGCACAGATACGCAGTATTTT. It codes for CASSRGVGGTDTQYF.

Here the CDR3 reads CASSLGQASGYTF. CDR3 coding DNA: TGTGCCAGCAGCCTTGGACAGGCTAGTGGCTACACCTTC. The chain recombines TRBV3-1 (or the pseudogene TRBV3-2) with TRBJ1-2, with 7 bases fitting TRBD1. V shed 4 bases, J shed 7 bases, and the junction held 6 bases outside the gene matches. The CDR3 consists of 13 residues. Germline values: CDR1 LGHDT, CDR2 YNNKEL (reference sequence).

V and J are TRBV5-1 and TRBJ2-3; 10 bases are shared with TRBD1. Germline values: CDR1 SGHRS, CDR2 YFSETQ. V trimming: 1 base; J trimming: 5 bases; junction bases outside the gene matches: 7. The CDR3 totals 16 residues. CDR3 residues: CASSLWTGGSVDTQYF. The CDR3 region has the DNA TGCGCCAGCAGCTTGTGGACAGGGGGTAGCGTAGATACGCAGTATTTT.

This chain joins TRBV18 and TRBJ2-1; 7 bases match TRBD1. V dropped 2 bases and J dropped 3; count of bases not matched to a gene: 1. Germline lookup yields CDR1 KGHSH and CDR2 LQKENI. The length of the CDR3 is 14 residues. The DNA for the CDR3 is TGTGCCAGCTCACCAGGGACAGTCTACAATGAGCAGTTCTTC. Translating it yields CASSPGTVYNEQFF.

The chain has TRBV2 and TRBJ1-2, with D unclear. This CDR3 spans 13 amino acids. Germline CDR1 reads SNHLY; CDR2 reads FYNNEI. V was clipped by 1 base and J by 8 bases, with 11 bases between them. CDR3 in amino acids: CASSEVGRRGYTF. For the CDR3, the DNA is TGTGCCAGCAGTGAAGTTGGCAGGAGGGGCTACACCTTC.

CDR3 sequence (DNA): TGTGCCAGCAGCACTAGCTCCGGGACAGGTTATGGCTACACCTTC. Protein product: CASSTSSGTGYGYTF. V usage is TRBV11-2 and J usage is TRBJ1-2, with 8 bases that match TRBD1. Trimming removed 5 bases from V and 5 bases from J; junction bases left unmatched: 10. Per germline, CDR1 SGHAT and CDR2 FQNNGV. The CDR3 loop spans 15 amino acids.

V usage is TRBV12-5 and J usage is TRBJ1-3; 11 nucleotides match TRBD1. V shed 5 bases and J 0 bases; nucleotides not matched to a gene: 9. CDR1 and CDR2 from the germline V gene are LGHNT and FRNRAP. The CDR3 has 18 residues. Here the CDR3 reads CASGKGQGDNPSGNTIYF. The CDR3 nucleotides read TGTGCTAGTGGTAAGGGACAGGGGGACAACCCCTCTGGAAACACCATATATTTT.

The V and J genes are TRBV5-1 and TRBJ2-5; D perhaps matches TRBD1 (5 bases). The CDR3 contains 16 residues. The ends were cut back, 5 bases at V and 4 bases at J, with 21 bases in the middle. CDR1 is SGHRS and CDR2 is YFSETQ in the germline V gene. The CDR3 is CASSPVSRGRGETQYF. Here the CDR3 DNA reads TGCGCCAGCAGTCCCGTCTCTAGGGGCCGAGGAGAGACCCAGTACTTC. Drawing the rest from reference TRBV5-1 and TRBJ2-5, the complete variable domain is KAGVTQTPRYLIKTRGQQVTLSCSPISGHRSVSWYQQTPGQGLQFLFEYFSETQRNKGNFPGRFSGRQFSNSRSEMNVSTLELGDSALYLCASSPVSRGRGETQYFGPGTRLLVL.

This clone has a single count. The V and J genes are TRBV5-4 and TRBJ2-1; 13 bases are shared with TRBD2. Germline loops: CDR1 SGHNT, CDR2 YYREEE (reference sequence). The V segment lost 1 base and the J segment 1 base; nucleotides outside the gene matches: 2. This CDR3 has 17 amino acids. The CDR3 DNA sequence: TGTGCCAGCAGCTTGTTGACTAGCGGGGGGTCCTACAATGAGCAGTTCTTC. Its translation: CASSLLTSGGSYNEQFF.

This clone has only a few counts. The rearrangement uses TRBV27 and TRBJ2-7, with D perhaps TRBD1 (6 bases). The CDR3 has 14 residues. The germline V gene has CDR1 MNHEY and CDR2 SMNVEV (reference sequence). Trimming removed 1 base at V and 3 bases at J, with 10 bases between. The CDR3 coding sequence is TGTGCCAGCAGTTTATTCAGACAGGACTACGAGCAGTACTTC. Protein product: CASSLFRQDYEQYF.

This chain links TRBV5-1 with TRBJ1-1, with 8 bases identical to TRBD1. Losses at the gene ends were 0 bases for V and 8 bases for J; bases not matched to a gene: 0. Germline lookup yields CDR1 SGHRS and CDR2 YFSETQ. CDR3 length equals 12 residues. CDR3 bases: TGCGCCAGCAGCTTGGGGACAGGGGAAGCTTTCTTT. It codes for CASSLGTGEAFF.

This rearrangement joins TRBV2 to TRBJ1-4, with D possibly TRBD1 on 5 matching bases. This CDR3 region has 12 residues. Germline CDR1 and CDR2: SNHLY and FYNNEI. Trimming stripped 4 bases from V and 8 bases from J, with 8 bases between. Written as DNA, the CDR3 is TGTGCCAGCAGTGCTGGGGGGGAAAAACTGTTTTTT. Protein sequence: CASSAGGEKLFF.

The genes are TRBV5-5 and TRBJ2-1; no clear D gene. Trimming pared 2 bases from V and 4 bases from J, leaving 13 bases between. The length of the CDR3 is 15 residues. The germline V gene encodes CDR1 SGHKS and CDR2 YYEKEE (reference sequence). The CDR3 is CASSFDSYPYNEQFF. The CDR3 nucleotides are TGTGCCAGCAGCTTTGATTCCTATCCGTACAATGAGCAGTTCTTC.

This clone was picked up one time. The chain couples TRBV2 to TRBJ1-4; TRBD1 might be the D (6 bases). The germline V and J ends were trimmed by 3 bases and 7 bases, with 12 bases remaining between them. Germline-derived CDR1 and CDR2 are SNHLY and FYNNEI. The CDR3 extends over 14 amino acids. The CDR3 DNA follows: TGTGCCAGCAGTGAGGGGGGGGCAGGTGAAAAACTGTTTTTT. Protein product: CASSEGGAGEKLFF. Variable domain in full (rest from reference TRBV2 and TRBJ1-4): EPEVTQTPSHQVTQMGQEVILRCVPISNHLYFYWYRQILGQKVEFLVSFYNNEISEKSEIFDDQFSVERPDGSNFTLKIRSTKLEDSAMYFCASSEGGAGEKLFFGSGTQLSVL.

This clone has just one count. This chain connects TRBV14 to TRBJ2-3, with D tentatively TRBD1 (5 bases). CDR3 length: 15 amino acids. From germline, CDR1 is SGHDN and CDR2 FVKESK. V lost 4 bases and J lost 4, with 15 bases in between. CDR3 sequence (DNA): TGTGCCAGCAGCCGCCTTGGGGCAGCGTCAGATACGCAGTATTTT. Translating it yields CASSRLGAASDTQYF.

The count of this clone is one. The chain joins TRBV28 to TRBJ1-2, with 10 bases that match TRBD1. The CDR3 sequence is 14 residues long. The V segment lost 2 bases and the J segment 5 bases; nucleotides outside the gene matches: 2. The germline gives CDR1 MDHEN, CDR2 SYDVKM. The DNA for the CDR3 is TGTGCCAGCAGTTTAGGGACAGGGGTTTATGGCTACACCTTC. Amino acids: CASSLGTGVYGYTF.